One sample yielded the 25 T cell receptor beta chains listed below, sequenced in a study of blood T cell repertoires in COVID-19. The repertoire was sequenced with immunoSEQ multiplex PCR; TCRdb's copy has only in-frame clones and lacks some. The table includes 200,000 to 250,000 clones, 80% to 90% detected once. What was sequenced was peripheral blood. These receptors all stem from a woman of 80 years or more with acute or convalescent COVID-19.

V gene TRBV3-1 (or the pseudogene TRBV3-2) combines with J gene TRBJ2-7, with a weak D call TRBD2 (8 bases). V lost 5 bases, J lost 7 bases, and 18 bases lay in between. The CDR3 contains 14 residues. The germline gives CDR1 LGHDT, CDR2 YNNKEL (reference sequence). The CDR3 is CASSEAGAGGEQYF. The DNA of the CDR3 is TGTGCCAGCAGCGAAGCGGGGGCAGGGGGAGAGCAGTACTTC.

V gene TRBV19 combines with J gene TRBJ1-6, with TRBD1 identical over 12 bases. CDR3 length: 14 residues. V lost 5 bases and J lost 8; bases outside the gene matches: 1. The germline gives CDR1 LNHDA, CDR2 SQIVND (reference sequence). This CDR3 is CASSGTGGYSPLHF. The CDR3 DNA sequence: TGTGCCAGTAGTGGGACAGGGGGCTATTCACCCCTCCACTTT.

This clone has more than one count but fewer than ten. The V and J genes are TRBV29-1 and TRBJ1-1, with D unclear. In germline, CDR1 is SQVTM, CDR2 ANQGSEA. V was pared by 7 bases and J by 1 base, with 10 bases between. This CDR3 has 12 amino acids. CDR3 nucleotide sequence: TGCAGCGGCCTCAGACAGAACACTGAAGCTTTCTTT. Its protein product is CSGLRQNTEAFF.

The gene calls are TRBV4-3 and TRBJ2-2; TRBD1 aligns across 9 bases. Germline CDR1 is LGHNA and CDR2 is YSLEER. This CDR3 has 19 residues. V gave up 4 bases and J gave up 4 bases; unmatched junction bases: 16. The CDR3, as DNA: TGCGCCAGCAGCCCCCCGGGACAGGGCCACGCGGGAGCCACCGGGGAGCTGTTTTTT. Its protein product is CASSPPGQGHAGATGELFF.

The rearrangement uses TRBV5-6 and TRBJ2-7, with TRBD2 as a possible D gene (5 bases). The length of the CDR3 is 14 residues. Trimming cost V 0 bases and J 3 bases, with 10 bases left between them. Germline V gene sequence: CDR1 SGHDT, CDR2 YYEEEE. This CDR3 reads CASSLGSAGYEQYF. CDR3 nucleotide sequence: TGTGCCAGCAGCTTGGGCTCGGCGGGCTACGAGCAGTACTTC. Based on the CDR3 plus reference TRBV5-6 and TRBJ2-7, the full variable domain is DAGVTQSPTHLIKTRGQQVTLRCSPKSGHDTVSWYQQALGQGPQFIFQYYEEEERQRGNFPDRFSGHQFPNYSSELNVNALLLGDSALYLCASSLGSAGYEQYFGPGTRLTVT.

The CDR3 loop is CASSWGTGRETQYF. CDR3 DNA: TGCGCCAGCAGCTGGGGGACAGGGCGAGAGACCCAGTACTTC. The J gene is TRBJ2-5, the V gene TRBV5-1; 9 bases are shared with TRBD1. Germline V gives CDR1 SGHRS, CDR2 YFSETQ. This CDR3 is built from 14 residues. Germline trimming cut 3 bases from V and 4 bases from J; bases unmatched to any gene: 4.

This clone was detected once. The V and J genes are TRBV11-2 and TRBJ2-3; the match to TRBD2 covers 12 bases. Germline V lookup: CDR1 SGHAT, CDR2 FQNNGV. J was trimmed by 10 bases and V by 1 base; bases with no gene match: 3. The CDR3 sequence is 14 residues long. As DNA, the CDR3 is TGTGCCAGCAGCTTAGGACTAGCGGGAGCTCCGCAGTATTTT. It yields the protein CASSLGLAGAPQYF.

Points on this clone: One end of the junction varies from germline; a read error may be responsible. The chain recombines TRBV30 with TRBJ1-2, with 7 bases that match TRBD1. Germline V gene data show CDR1 as GTSNPN and CDR2 as SVGIG (reference sequence). CDR3 size: 13 residues. The CDR3 loop reads CAWTPQLGTVLGF. DNA for the CDR3: TGTGCCTGGACGCCACAATTAGGGACAGTCCTCGGCTTC.

This clone was counted ten times or more. The CDR3 loop reads CASSLVRSEQYF. The CDR3 DNA reads TGCGCCAGCAGCTTAGTGAGATCCGAGCAGTACTTC. V is TRBV5-1 and J is TRBJ2-7; no clear D. The CDR3 is 12 residues long. Deletions cut 2 bases from V and 6 bases from J, with 9 bases between. The germline CDR1 and CDR2 sequences are SGHRS and YFSETQ. The whole variable domain, filled in from reference TRBV5-1 and TRBJ2-7, reads KAGVTQTPRYLIKTRGQQVTLSCSPISGHRSVSWYQQTPGQGLQFLFEYFSETQRNKGNFPGRFSGRQFSNSRSEMNVSTLELGDSALYLCASSLVRSEQYFGPGTRLTVT.

Written as DNA, the CDR3 is TGTGCCAGCAGCCCCTTGGGACAGCCCAATCAGCCCCAGCATTTT. Its protein is CASSPLGQPNQPQHF. This rearrangement joins TRBV7-2 to TRBJ1-5, with 7 bases that match TRBD1. The CDR3 has 15 residues. The germline V gene encodes CDR1 SGHTA and CDR2 FQGNSA. The V segment lost 5 bases and the J segment 3 bases; nucleotides outside the gene matches: 7. The whole variable domain, remainder taken from reference TRBV7-2 and TRBJ1-5, is GAGVSQSPSNKVTEKGKDVELRCDPISGHTALYWYRQSLGQGLEFLIYFQGNSAPDKSGLPSDRFSAERTGGSVSTLTIQRTQQEDSAVYLCASSPLGQPNQPQHFGDGTRLSIL.

Details on this clone: Other DNA sequences in the same sample also yield this CDR3. J is TRBJ2-5 and V is TRBV19, with D perhaps TRBD1 (5 bases). CDR3 length: 13 amino acids. The V end was cut by 5 bases, the J end by 4 bases, with 11 bases between. Per germline, CDR1 LNHDA and CDR2 SQIVND (reference sequence). CDR3 in amino acids: CASSPQGGETQYF. Written as DNA, the CDR3 is TGTGCCAGTAGTCCCCAGGGTGGAGAGACCCAGTACTTC.

The V gene is TRBV6-5, the J gene TRBJ1-4; no clear D gene. The germline V gene has CDR1 MNHEY and CDR2 SVGAGI. Deletions cut 0 bases from V and 8 bases from J, with 13 bases between. CDR3 length: 15 residues. The CDR3 protein is CASSYSIWGGEKLFF. The CDR3 DNA sequence: TGTGCCAGCAGTTACTCGATATGGGGAGGGGAAAAACTGTTTTTT.

V is TRBV30 and J is TRBJ1-2; 7 bases align to TRBD1. V lost 4 bases to trimming and J lost 1 base; unmatched junction nucleotides: 6. The V gene's germline CDR1 is GTSNPN and CDR2 SVGIG (reference sequence). CDR3 length: 14 amino acids. This CDR3 is CAWIRDSLNYGYTF. The CDR3 DNA sequence: TGTGCCTGGATCCGGGACAGTCTTAACTATGGCTACACCTTC.

In its sample, this clone was seen a few times. The chain joins TRBV19 to TRBJ1-2, with 8 bases identical to TRBD1. Germline V lookup: CDR1 LNHDA, CDR2 SQIVND (reference sequence). The CDR3 runs 14 residues. V gave up 5 bases and J gave up 4 bases; unmatched junction bases: 6. CDR3 nucleotide sequence: TGTGCCAGTAGTCAGCGGGACAGGCTCTATGGCTACACCTTC. It is translated as CASSQRDRLYGYTF. Combining the CDR3 with reference TRBV19 and TRBJ1-2 gives the whole variable domain DGGITQSPKYLFRKEGQNVTLSCEQNLNHDAMYWYRQDPGQGLRLIYYSQIVNDFQKGDIAEGYSVSREKKESFPLTVTSAQKNPTAFYLCASSQRDRLYGYTFGSGTRLTVV.

CDR3 nucleotides: TGTGCCAGCAAGAGAGCGGACTTCTACAATGAGCAGTTCTTC. Protein sequence: CASKRADFYNEQFF. This chain connects TRBV2 to TRBJ2-1; tentatively, D is TRBD2 (5 bases). The germline CDR1 and CDR2 sequences are SNHLY and FYNNEI. The CDR3 is 14 amino acids. The V end lost 7 bases, the J end lost 3 bases, and 13 bases lay between the germline ends. The full variable domain, rest sourced from reference TRBV2 and TRBJ2-1, is EPEVTQTPSHQVTQMGQEVILRCVPISNHLYFYWYRQILGQKVEFLVSFYNNEISEKSEIFDDQFSVERPDGSNFTLKIRSTKLEDSAMYFCASKRADFYNEQFFGPGTRLTVL.

V gene TRBV3-1 (or the pseudogene TRBV3-2) combines with J gene TRBJ2-5, with 9 nucleotides matching TRBD2. Germline-derived CDR1 and CDR2 are LGHDT and YNNKEL (reference sequence). This CDR3 is 18 amino acids long. The V segment lost 4 bases and the J segment 4 bases; nucleotides outside the gene matches: 16. CDR3 nucleotides: TGTGCCAGCAGCCGCGATCCCCCTATAGCGGGAGCGCCAGAGACCCAGTACTTC. It specifies CASSRDPPIAGAPETQYF.

The rearrangement uses TRBV27 and TRBJ2-7; the D gene is possibly TRBD2 (6 bases). V was pared by 1 base and J by 7 bases, with 11 bases between. Per germline, CDR1 MNHEY and CDR2 SMNVEV (reference sequence). This CDR3 comprises 13 residues. In DNA form, the CDR3 reads TGTGCCAGCAGTTTATTGGAGGGGTCGGAGCAGTACTTC. Translation gives CASSLLEGSEQYF.

J is TRBJ1-2 and V is TRBV7-8, with 9 bases aligning to TRBD1. V shed 2 bases and J 5 bases; nucleotides not matched to a gene: 6. The CDR3 totals 15 residues. The V gene's germline CDR1 is SGHVS and CDR2 FQNEAQ. CDR3 amino acids: CASSLTAGTGYGYTF. The DNA of the CDR3 is TGTGCCAGCAGCTTAACAGCCGGGACAGGGTATGGCTACACCTTC.

The chain recombines TRBV19 with TRBJ2-3; 7 bases line up with TRBD1. The CDR3 loop spans 16 amino acids. V was clipped by 5 bases and J by 2 bases; unmatched bases: 10. From germline, CDR1 is LNHDA and CDR2 SQIVND (reference sequence). CDR3 loop: CASSFDGQGVTDTQYF. The CDR3 DNA is TGTGCCAGTAGTTTTGATGGTCAGGGGGTCACAGATACGCAGTATTTT.

J is TRBJ2-5 and V is TRBV5-1; maybe TRBD2 (7 bases). CDR3 size: 16 residues. The germline CDR1 and CDR2 sequences are SGHRS and YFSETQ. The V gene lost 4 bases and the J gene lost 2 bases, with 18 bases spanning the gap. In DNA form, the CDR3 reads TGCGCCAGCAGCCCCTTCGGGGGAGGGGGTCAAGAGACCCAGTACTTC. This codes for CASSPFGGGGQETQYF.

V and J are TRBV4-3 and TRBJ1-4; D unclear. Germline V gene data show CDR1 as LGHNA and CDR2 as YSLEER. The V end lost 5 bases, the J end lost 7 bases, and 17 bases lay between the germline ends. The CDR3 runs 15 residues. The CDR3 sequence is CASSAAWGEGEKLFF. The CDR3 DNA is TGCGCCAGCAGCGCAGCTTGGGGTGAGGGTGAAAAACTGTTTTTT.

Worth noting for this clone: Additional DNA sequences in this sample encode the identical CDR3. The chain couples TRBV19 to TRBJ1-5, with D tentatively TRBD1 (6 bases). Germline V lookup: CDR1 LNHDA, CDR2 SQIVND (reference sequence). The CDR3 covers 14 residues. Trimming left V 0 bases short and J 4 bases short, with 7 bases between. DNA for the CDR3: TGTGCCAGTAGTATAGACAGGGGTAATCAGCCCCAGCATTTT. It codes for CASSIDRGNQPQHF.

The rearrangement uses TRBV7-2 and TRBJ1-1, with unresolved D. Looked up from germline, CDR1 is SGHTA and CDR2 is FQGNSA. The CDR3 covers 15 residues. Trimming cost V 1 base and J 1 base, with 10 bases left between them. CDR3: CASSLENTRNTEAFF. CDR3 sequence (DNA): TGTGCCAGCAGCTTAGAAAATACACGGAACACTGAAGCTTTCTTT.

The chain recombines TRBV19 with TRBJ2-3; 8 bases align to TRBD2. The germline V gene encodes CDR1 LNHDA and CDR2 SQIVND (reference sequence). The CDR3 contains 15 residues. The V segment lost 1 base and the J segment 4 bases; nucleotides outside the gene matches: 4. The CDR3, as DNA: TGTGCCAGTAGTATAGGCGGGGGGAGAGCAGATACGCAGTATTTT. Translated, it gives CASSIGGGRADTQYF.

The rearrangement uses TRBV21-1 and TRBJ1-4; whether TRBD1, the table's D call, matches the DNA was not checked. TRBV21-1 is a pseudogene segment. This CDR3 is built from 17 residues. The CDR3 protein is CASNYLGQYFRNEKLFF. The CDR3 DNA reads TGTGCCAGCAACTACCTGGGACAGTACTTCCGGAATGAAAAACTGTTTTTT.